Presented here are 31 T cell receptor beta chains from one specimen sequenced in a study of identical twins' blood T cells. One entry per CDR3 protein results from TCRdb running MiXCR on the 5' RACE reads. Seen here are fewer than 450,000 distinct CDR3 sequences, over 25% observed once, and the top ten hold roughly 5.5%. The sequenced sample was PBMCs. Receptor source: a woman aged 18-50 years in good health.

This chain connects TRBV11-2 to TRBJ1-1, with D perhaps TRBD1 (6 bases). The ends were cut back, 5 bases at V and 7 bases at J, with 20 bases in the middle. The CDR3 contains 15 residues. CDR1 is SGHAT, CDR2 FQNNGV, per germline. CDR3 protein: CASSPVRGAGLEAFF. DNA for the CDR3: TGTGCCAGCAGCCCCGTCCGGGGGGCCGGACTTGAAGCTTTCTTT.

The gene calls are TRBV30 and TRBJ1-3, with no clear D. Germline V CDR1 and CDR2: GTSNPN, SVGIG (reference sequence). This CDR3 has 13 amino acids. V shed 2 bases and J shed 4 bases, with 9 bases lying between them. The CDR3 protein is CAWSMGSGNTIYF. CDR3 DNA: TGTGCCTGGAGTATGGGATCCGGAAACACCATATATTTT.

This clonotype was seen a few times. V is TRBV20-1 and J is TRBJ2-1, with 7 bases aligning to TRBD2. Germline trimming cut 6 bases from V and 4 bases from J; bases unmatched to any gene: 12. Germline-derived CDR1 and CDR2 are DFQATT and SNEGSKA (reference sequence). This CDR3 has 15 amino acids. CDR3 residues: CSAGHGGRRYNEQFF. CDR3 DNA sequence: TGCAGTGCCGGGCATGGCGGGAGAAGGTACAATGAGCAGTTCTTC.

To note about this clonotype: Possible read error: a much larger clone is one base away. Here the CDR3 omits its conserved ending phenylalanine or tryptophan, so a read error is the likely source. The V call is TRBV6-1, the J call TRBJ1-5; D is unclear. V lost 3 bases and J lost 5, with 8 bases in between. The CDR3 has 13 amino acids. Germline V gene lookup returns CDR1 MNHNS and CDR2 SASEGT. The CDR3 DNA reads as TGTGCCAGCAGTGAGGGCAACGATCAGCCCCAGCATCTT. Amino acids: CASSEGNDQPQHL.

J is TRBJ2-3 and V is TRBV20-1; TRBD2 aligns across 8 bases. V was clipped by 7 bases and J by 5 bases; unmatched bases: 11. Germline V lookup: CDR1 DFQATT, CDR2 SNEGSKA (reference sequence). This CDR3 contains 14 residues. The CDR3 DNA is TGCAGTGGGGTAGCGGGATCCATTAGAGATACGCAGTATTTT. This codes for CSGVAGSIRDTQYF.

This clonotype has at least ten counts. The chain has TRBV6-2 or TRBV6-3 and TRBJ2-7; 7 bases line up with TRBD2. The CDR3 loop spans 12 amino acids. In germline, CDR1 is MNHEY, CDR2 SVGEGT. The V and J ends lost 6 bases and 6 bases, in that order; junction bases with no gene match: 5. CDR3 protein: CASSLGRTEQYF. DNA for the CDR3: TGTGCCAGCAGCCTCGGGAGGACCGAGCAGTACTTC.

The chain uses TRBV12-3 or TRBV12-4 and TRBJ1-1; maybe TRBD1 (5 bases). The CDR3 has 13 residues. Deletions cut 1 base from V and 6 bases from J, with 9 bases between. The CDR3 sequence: CASSLVPGSEAFF. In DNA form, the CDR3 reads TGTGCCAGCAGTTTAGTACCAGGGTCTGAAGCTTTCTTT.

The CDR3 reads CASSTVPNSYGYTF. Here the CDR3 DNA reads TGTGCCAGCTCGACAGTCCCGAACTCCTATGGCTACACCTTC. The gene calls are TRBV18 and TRBJ1-2; weak D call: TRBD1 (5 bases). From germline, CDR1 is KGHSH and CDR2 LQKENI. Deletions cut 6 bases from V and 4 bases from J, with 15 bases between. This CDR3 has 14 residues. The variable domain in full, completed from reference TRBV18 and TRBJ1-2, reads NAGVMQNPRHLVRRRGQEARLRCSPMKGHSHVYWYRQLPEEGLKFMVYLQKENIIDESGMPKERFSAEFPKEGPSILRIQQVVRGDSAAYFCASSTVPNSYGYTFGSGTRLTVV.

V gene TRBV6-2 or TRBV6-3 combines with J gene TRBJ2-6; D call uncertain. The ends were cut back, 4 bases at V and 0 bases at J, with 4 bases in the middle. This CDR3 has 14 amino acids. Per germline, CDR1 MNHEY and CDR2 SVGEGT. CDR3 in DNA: TGTGCCAGCAGTTTGGACTCTGGGGCCAACGTCCTGACTTTC. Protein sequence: CASSLDSGANVLTF.

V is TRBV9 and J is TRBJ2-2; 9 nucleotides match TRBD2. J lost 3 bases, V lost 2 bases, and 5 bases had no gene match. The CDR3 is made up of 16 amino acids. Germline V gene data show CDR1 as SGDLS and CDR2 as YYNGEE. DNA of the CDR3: TGTGCCAGCAGCGTTCAAGCGGGAGGAGACACCGGGGAGCTGTTTTTT. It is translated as CASSVQAGGDTGELFF. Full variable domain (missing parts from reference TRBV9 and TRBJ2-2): DSGVTQTPKHLITATGQRVTLRCSPRSGDLSVYWYQQSLDQGLQFLIQYYNGEERAKGNILERFSAQQFPDLHSELNLSSLELGDSALYFCASSVQAGGDTGELFFGEGSRLTVL.

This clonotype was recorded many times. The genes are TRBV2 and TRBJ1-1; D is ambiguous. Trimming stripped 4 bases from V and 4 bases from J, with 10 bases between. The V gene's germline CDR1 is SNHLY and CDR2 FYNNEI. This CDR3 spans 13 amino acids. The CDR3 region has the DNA TGTGCCAGCAGTGCGGGCTTCGGCACTGAAGCTTTCTTT. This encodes CASSAGFGTEAFF.

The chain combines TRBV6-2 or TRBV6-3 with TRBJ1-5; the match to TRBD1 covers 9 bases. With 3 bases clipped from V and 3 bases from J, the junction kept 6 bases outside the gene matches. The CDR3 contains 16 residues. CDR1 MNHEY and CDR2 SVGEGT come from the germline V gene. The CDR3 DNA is TGTGCCAGCAGTTATCTCGGACAGGGGATCAATCAGCCCCAGCATTTT. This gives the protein CASSYLGQGINQPQHF.

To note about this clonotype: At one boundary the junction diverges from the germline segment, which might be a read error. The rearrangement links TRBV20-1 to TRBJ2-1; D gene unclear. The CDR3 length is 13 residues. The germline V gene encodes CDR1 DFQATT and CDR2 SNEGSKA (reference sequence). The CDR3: CSATGWPDNVQLF. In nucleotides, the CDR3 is TGCAGTGCGACCGGGTGGCCCGACAATGTGCAGCTCTTC.

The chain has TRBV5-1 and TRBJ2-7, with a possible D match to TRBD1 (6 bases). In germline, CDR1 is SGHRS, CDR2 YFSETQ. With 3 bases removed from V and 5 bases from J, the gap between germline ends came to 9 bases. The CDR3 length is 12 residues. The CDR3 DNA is TGCGCCAGCAGCTGGCCAGGGGACGAGCAGTACTTC. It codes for CASSWPGDEQYF.

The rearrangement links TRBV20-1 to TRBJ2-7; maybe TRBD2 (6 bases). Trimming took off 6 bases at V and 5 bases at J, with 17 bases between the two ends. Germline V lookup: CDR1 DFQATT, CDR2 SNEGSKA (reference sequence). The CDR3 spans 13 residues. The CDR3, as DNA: TGCAGTGCCTCGCGAGCGGGTTACCACGAGCAGTACTTC. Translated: CSASRAGYHEQYF.

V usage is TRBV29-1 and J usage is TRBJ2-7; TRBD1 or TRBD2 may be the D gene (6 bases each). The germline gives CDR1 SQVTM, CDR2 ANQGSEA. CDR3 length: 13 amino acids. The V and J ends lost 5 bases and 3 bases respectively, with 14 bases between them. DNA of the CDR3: TGCAGCGTTCCAGTGGGGGGCGGCTACGAGCAGTACTTC. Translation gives CSVPVGGGYEQYF.

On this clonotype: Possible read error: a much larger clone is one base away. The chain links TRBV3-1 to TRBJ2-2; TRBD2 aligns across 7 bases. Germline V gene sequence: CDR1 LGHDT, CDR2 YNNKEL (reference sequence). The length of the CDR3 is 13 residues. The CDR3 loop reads CTSSGVSYGELFF. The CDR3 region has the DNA TGTACCAGCAGCGGGGTTTCGTACGGGGAGCTGTTTTTT.

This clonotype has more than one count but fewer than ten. The DNA for the CDR3 is TGTGCCAGCAGTTTCGAAGGCAGCGCGCAGCCCCAGCATTTT. Translation: CASSFEGSAQPQHF. The chain uses TRBV27 and TRBJ1-5; D call uncertain. CDR1 and CDR2 from the germline V gene are MNHEY and SMNVEV (reference sequence). V shed 3 bases and J shed 7 bases, with 13 bases lying between them. This CDR3 has 14 residues.

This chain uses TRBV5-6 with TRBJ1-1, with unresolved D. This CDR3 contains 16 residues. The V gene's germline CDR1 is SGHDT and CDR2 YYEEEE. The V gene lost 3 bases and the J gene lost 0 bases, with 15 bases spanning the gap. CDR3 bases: TGTGCCAGCAGCTCACCCTACAGAAATTTGAACACTGAAGCTTTCTTT. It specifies CASSSPYRNLNTEAFF.

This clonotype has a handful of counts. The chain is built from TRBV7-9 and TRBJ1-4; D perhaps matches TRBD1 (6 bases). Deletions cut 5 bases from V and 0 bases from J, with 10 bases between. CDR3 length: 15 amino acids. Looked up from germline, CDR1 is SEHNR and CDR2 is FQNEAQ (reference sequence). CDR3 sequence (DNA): TGTGCCAGCAGCCCAGGGACAACAACTAATGAAAAACTGTTTTTT. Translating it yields CASSPGTTTNEKLFF.

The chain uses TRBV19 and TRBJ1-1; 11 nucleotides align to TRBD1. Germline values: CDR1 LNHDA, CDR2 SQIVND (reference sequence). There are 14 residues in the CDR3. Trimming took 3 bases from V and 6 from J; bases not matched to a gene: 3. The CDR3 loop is CASSMPGQGAEAFF. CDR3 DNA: TGTGCCAGTAGTATGCCGGGACAGGGGGCTGAAGCTTTCTTT.

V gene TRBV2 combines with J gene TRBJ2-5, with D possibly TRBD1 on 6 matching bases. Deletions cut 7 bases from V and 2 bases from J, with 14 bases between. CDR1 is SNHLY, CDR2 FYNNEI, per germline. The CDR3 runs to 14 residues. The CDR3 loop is CASNVPGQQETQYF. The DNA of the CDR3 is TGTGCCAGCAACGTACCGGGACAACAAGAGACCCAGTACTTC.

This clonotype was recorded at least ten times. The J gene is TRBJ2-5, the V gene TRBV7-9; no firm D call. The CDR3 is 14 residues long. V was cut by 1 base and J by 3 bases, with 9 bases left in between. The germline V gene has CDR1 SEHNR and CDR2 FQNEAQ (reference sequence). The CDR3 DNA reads TGTGCCAGCAGCTTAGTTGGTGGCGAAGAGACCCAGTACTTC. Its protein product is CASSLVGGEETQYF. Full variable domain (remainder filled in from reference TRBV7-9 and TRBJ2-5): DTGVSQNPRHKITKRGQNVTFRCDPISEHNRLYWYRQTLGQGPEFLTYFQNEAQLEKSRLLSDRFSAERPKGSFSTLEIQRTEQGDSAMYLCASSLVGGEETQYFGPGTRLLVL.

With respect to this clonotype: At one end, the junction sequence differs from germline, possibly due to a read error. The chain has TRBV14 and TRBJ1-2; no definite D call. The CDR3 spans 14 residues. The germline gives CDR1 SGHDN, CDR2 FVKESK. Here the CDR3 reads CASSHRKVGFGCTF. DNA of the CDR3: TGTGCCAGCAGCCACCGAAAAGTCGGGTTTGGCTGCACCTTC.

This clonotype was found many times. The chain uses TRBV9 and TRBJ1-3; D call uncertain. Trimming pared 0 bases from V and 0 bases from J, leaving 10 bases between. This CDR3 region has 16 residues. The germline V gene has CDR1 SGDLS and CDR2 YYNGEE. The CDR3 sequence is CASSVDYSASGNTIYF. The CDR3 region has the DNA TGTGCCAGCAGCGTAGACTATAGTGCCTCTGGAAACACCATATATTTT.

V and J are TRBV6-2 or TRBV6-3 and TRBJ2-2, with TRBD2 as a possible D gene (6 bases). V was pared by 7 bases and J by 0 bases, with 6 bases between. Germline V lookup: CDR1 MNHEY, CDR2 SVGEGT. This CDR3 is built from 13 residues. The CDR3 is CASTSANTGELFF. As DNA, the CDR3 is TGTGCCAGCACTAGCGCGAACACCGGGGAGCTGTTTTTT.

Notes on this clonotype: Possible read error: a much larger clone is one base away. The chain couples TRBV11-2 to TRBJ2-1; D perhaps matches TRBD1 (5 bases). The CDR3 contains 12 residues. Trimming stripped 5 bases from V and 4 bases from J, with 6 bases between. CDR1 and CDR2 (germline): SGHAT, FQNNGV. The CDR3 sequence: CASSGAYNEQFF. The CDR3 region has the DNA TGTGCCAGCAGCGGGGCGTACAATGAGCAGTTCTTC.

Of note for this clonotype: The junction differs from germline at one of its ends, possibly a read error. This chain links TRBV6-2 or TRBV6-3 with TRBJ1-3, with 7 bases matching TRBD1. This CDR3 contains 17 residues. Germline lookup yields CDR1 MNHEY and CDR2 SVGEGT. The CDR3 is CANSYPRTGLSGNTIYF. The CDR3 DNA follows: TGTGCCAACAGTTACCCAAGGACAGGTCTCTCTGGAAACACCATATATTTT.

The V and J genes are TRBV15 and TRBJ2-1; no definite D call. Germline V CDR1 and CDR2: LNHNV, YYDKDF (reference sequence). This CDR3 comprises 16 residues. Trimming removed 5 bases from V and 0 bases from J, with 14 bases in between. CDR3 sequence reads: CATSDDQGSSYNEQFF. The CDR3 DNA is TGTGCCACCAGCGACGACCAAGGAAGCTCCTACAATGAGCAGTTCTTC.

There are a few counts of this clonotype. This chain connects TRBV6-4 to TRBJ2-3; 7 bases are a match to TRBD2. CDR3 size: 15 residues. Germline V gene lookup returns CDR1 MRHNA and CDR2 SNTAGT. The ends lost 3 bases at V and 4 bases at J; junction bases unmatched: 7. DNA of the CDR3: TGTGCCAGCAGTGAAGGCGAGGGAGGGGCAGATACGCAGTATTTT. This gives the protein CASSEGEGGADTQYF.

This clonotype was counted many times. CDR3 in DNA: TGCAGCGTGACAGCGGCTAATGAAAAACTGTTTTTT. It encodes CSVTAANEKLFF. The rearrangement joins TRBV29-1 to TRBJ1-4, with a possible D match to TRBD1 (5 bases). The V gene lost 6 bases and the J gene lost 3 bases, with 8 bases spanning the gap. The CDR3 has 12 residues. Germline values: CDR1 SQVTM, CDR2 ANQGSEA. The variable domain in full, with the rest retrieved from reference TRBV29-1 and TRBJ1-4, is SAVISQKPSRDICQRGTSLTIQCQVDSQVTMMFWYRQQPGQSLTLIATANQGSEATYESGFVIDKFPISRPNLTFSTLTVSNMSPEDSSIYLCSVTAANEKLFFGSGTQLSVL.